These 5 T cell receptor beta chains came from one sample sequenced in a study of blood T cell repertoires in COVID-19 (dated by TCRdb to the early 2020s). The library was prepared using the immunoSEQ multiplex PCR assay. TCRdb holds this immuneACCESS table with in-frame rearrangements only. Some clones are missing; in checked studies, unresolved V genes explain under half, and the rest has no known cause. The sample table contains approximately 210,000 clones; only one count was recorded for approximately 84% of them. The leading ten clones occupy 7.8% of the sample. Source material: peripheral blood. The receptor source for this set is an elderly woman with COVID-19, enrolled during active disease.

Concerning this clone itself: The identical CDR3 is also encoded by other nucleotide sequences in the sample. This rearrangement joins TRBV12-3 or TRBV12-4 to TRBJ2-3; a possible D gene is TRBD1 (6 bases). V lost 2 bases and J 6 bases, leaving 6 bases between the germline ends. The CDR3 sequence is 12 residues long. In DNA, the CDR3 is TGTGCCAGCAGTTTAAGGGGGGATACGCAGTATTTT. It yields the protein CASSLRGDTQYF.

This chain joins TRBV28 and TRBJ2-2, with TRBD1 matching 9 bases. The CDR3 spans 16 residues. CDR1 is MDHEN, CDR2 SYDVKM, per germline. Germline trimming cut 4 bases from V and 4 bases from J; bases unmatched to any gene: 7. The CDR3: CASSSLGQGGTGELFF. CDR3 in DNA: TGTGCCAGCAGTTCCCTGGGACAGGGAGGCACCGGGGAGCTGTTTTTT.

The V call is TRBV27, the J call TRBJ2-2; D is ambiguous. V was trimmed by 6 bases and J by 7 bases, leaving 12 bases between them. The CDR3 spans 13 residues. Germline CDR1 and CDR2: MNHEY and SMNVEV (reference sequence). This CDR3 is CASRVPPGGELFF. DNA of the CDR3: TGTGCCAGCAGGGTTCCTCCGGGCGGGGAGCTGTTTTTT.

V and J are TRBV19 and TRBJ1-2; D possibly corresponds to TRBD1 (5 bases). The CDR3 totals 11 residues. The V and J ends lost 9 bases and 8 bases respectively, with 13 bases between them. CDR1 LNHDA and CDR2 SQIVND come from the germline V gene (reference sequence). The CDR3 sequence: CARTGALGYTF. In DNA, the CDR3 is TGTGCCAGGACTGGGGCCTTGGGCTACACCTTC. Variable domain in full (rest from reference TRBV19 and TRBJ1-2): DGGITQSPKYLFRKEGQNVTLSCEQNLNHDAMYWYRQDPGQGLRLIYYSQIVNDFQKGDIAEGYSVSREKKESFPLTVTSAQKNPTAFYLCARTGALGYTFGSGTRLTVV.

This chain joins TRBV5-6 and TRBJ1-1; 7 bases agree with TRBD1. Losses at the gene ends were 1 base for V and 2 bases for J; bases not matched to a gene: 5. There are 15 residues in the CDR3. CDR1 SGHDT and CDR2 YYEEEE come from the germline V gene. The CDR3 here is CASSLPGTANTEAFF. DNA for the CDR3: TGTGCCAGCAGCTTGCCCGGGACAGCTAACACTGAAGCTTTCTTT. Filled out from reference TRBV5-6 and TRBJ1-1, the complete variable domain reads DAGVTQSPTHLIKTRGQQVTLRCSPKSGHDTVSWYQQALGQGPQFIFQYYEEEERQRGNFPDRFSGHQFPNYSSELNVNALLLGDSALYLCASSLPGTANTEAFFGQGTRLTVV.